The rows below give T cell receptor beta chains drawn from one sample of a study of blood T cells in healthy people across ages. TCRdb passed the 5' RACE reads through MiXCR, listing each CDR3 protein once. The data contain 850,000 to 1,000,000 distinct CDR3 sequences, about 48% of them singletons. The sample comprised blood. The receptor source for this set is a man aged 25-40 years in good health. CDR3s include the opening cysteine and the closing phenylalanine or tryptophan. Each record gives: CDR3 length, V gene, CDR3 protein.

17	TRBV4-2	CASSQDLPTGPFYGYTF
16	TRBV10-3	CAISEGSAVASYEQYF
14	TRBV29-1	CSVGQGSGANVLTF
14	TRBV5-6	CASSLWGARYEQYF
16	TRBV5-1	CASSVGGETYPYEQYF
18	TRBV4-2	CASSQGHQLAGGPDTQYF
17	TRBV7-3	CASSLPSTSGGTGELFF
14	TRBV27	CASSNSGIEETQYF
15	TRBV6-2/TRBV6-3	CASRKGASGANVLTF
14	TRBV5-6	CASNRYEGNQPQYF
18	TRBV6-2/TRBV6-3	CASSYSNVDLDSTYEQYF
16	TRBV27	CASTRSGVIYNSPLHF
16	TRBV3-1	CASSHPSGPTFYGYTF
17	TRBV25-1	CASSSPVWDRASYEQYF
11	TRBV20-1	CSASRQDTQYF
13	TRBV28	CASSFSGRDTQYF
15	TRBV5-1	CASSSEGQGTDIQYF
14	TRBV6-4	CASSQSGGPDTQYF
13	TRBV20-1	CSPPPESNTEAFF
16	TRBV6-1	CASSEQRGTSYNEQFF
13	TRBV21-1	CASSTESDQPQHF
14	TRBV4-1	CASSQDNRFSPLHF
12	TRBV20-1	CSPRGADETQYF
16	TRBV12-5	CASVRRGGLTINKQFF
14	TRBV28	CASSLSPGGYGYTF
11	TRBV20-1	CSASPAIEQFF
14	TRBV6-5	CASSDRGPVDTQYF
14	TRBV7-2	CASSLDSINYGYTF
11	TRBV20-1	CSAWETNEQFF
15	TRBV6-6	CASTGTSDQTDTQYF
16	TRBV27	CASSFRQGKANGELFF
13	TRBV3-1	CASSQVLEDEQYF
14	TRBV28	CASSLGRTSSPLHF
15	TRBV5-6	CASSFGQGVLHEQFF
12	TRBV11-2	CASSLTSGGRFF
15	TRBV12-3/TRBV12-4	CASSFDTGGHYGYTF
16	TRBV5-1	CASSLDGRGGLYGYTF
14	TRBV20-1	CSVHRAGGSYEQYF
13	TRBV29-1	CSVVTSRYNEQFF
15	TRBV10-2	CASSLTGVDNSPLHF
16	TRBV5-1	CASSLDGTPGTDTQYF
14	TRBV6-2/TRBV6-3	CASSYGLVQETQYF
19	TRBV28	CASSFDRRAGQGAKNIQYF
13	TRBV28	CASSPAGLYGYTF
15	TRBV7-8	CASSLLGEIEETQYF
16	TRBV7-8	CASSLGGGANTGELFF
14	TRBV12-3/TRBV12-4	CASSLILARETQYF
13	TRBV12-3/TRBV12-4	CASRGGDLETQYF
15	TRBV29-1	CSVEETWALGEKLFF
15	TRBV6-1	CASSTPGQGTDTRYF
14	TRBV3-1	CASTHGFGTDTQYF
13	TRBV25-1	CATKGPASKTQYF
16	TRBV6-6	CAVPAAAGANTGELFF
17	TRBV3-1	CASSQDGKGWGKNGYTF